These 3 T cell receptor beta chains were sequenced from one sample in a study of shared clonotypes between healthy human individuals. Clones were read by immunoSEQ multiplex PCR, and TCRdb kept only the in-frame ones, dropping some. The sample has more than 2,000,000 clones, approximately 93% seen once; the top ten hold 0.35% to 0.5%. The sample was naive CD4+ T cells from PBMCs. Subset noted: CD45RA+ positively selected. Receptor source: a man in his late teens or twenties in good health. Some clones in this sample may be carry-over from other donors' samples.

This sequence joins TRBV7-2 and TRBJ2-3; D unresolved. V was trimmed by 1 base and J by 1 base, leaving 9 bases between them. Germline loops: CDR1 SGHTA, CDR2 FQGNSA. The CDR3 runs 15 residues. In DNA, the CDR3 is TGTGCCAGCAGCTTAGTAGGTTTGGGCACAGATACGCAGTATTTT. It translates to CASSLVGLGTDTQYF.

The rearrangement joins TRBV28 to TRBJ2-7, with D hard to call. This CDR3 region has 14 residues. Trimming took 2 bases from V and 4 from J, leaving 12 bases between them. Germline V CDR1 and CDR2: MDHEN, SYDVKM. CDR3 residues: CASSLPQVLYEQYF. The CDR3 coding sequence is TGTGCCAGCAGTTTACCCCAGGTCCTTTACGAGCAGTACTTC.

This chain links TRBV6-5 with TRBJ2-3; D gene uncertain. There are 14 residues in the CDR3. Germline CDR1 MNHEY, CDR2 SVGAGI. V dropped 2 bases and J dropped 0 bases, with 6 bases sitting between them. CDR3 bases: TGTGCCAGCAGTTACGGTAGAAGCACAGATACGCAGTATTTT. It specifies CASSYGRSTDTQYF.